This T cell receptor (beta chain) was retrieved from a study of TIL therapy for anti-PD-1-resistant metastatic lung cancer. Study details: Several tumors were EGFR-mutant and two were ALK-rearranged. Tumors carried a median about 1.5 non-synonymous mutations per megabase.

With respect to this clone: Antigen specificity is unknown.

Overall study findings and caveats: Compared with baseline intratumoral T cells, expanded TIL cultures were more clonal and less diverse (around 5.7% vs 31%).

The trim removed 3 bases at V and 7 bases at J, leaving 11 bases unmatched. The CDR3 loop spans 16 amino acids. Germline CDR1 and CDR2: PRHDT and FYEKMQ (reference sequence). The time point is: pre-treatment sample, taken before nivolumab and TIL therapy. The tumor samples were excised metastases, mostly pleural nodules or supraclavicular lymph nodes. The immunoSEQ assay was v3. Each library reached 2.1 million or so read pairs, or about 5-6.5 million at deep level. The table came from immunoSEQ multiplex PCR; TCRdb's copy has only in-frame clones and leaves some out. The sample holds over 10,000 clones, roughly three fifths seen once.

The chain is built from TRBV13 and TRBJ2-1; 8 positions match TRBD2. The sample consisted of tumor tissue, taken at baseline. This TCR came from a woman aged 30-79 years with non-small cell lung cancer. The chain's CDR3 is CASSLLPAGAPNEQFF. As DNA, the CDR3 is TGTGCCAGCAGCTTGTTACCAGCGGGGGCCCCTAATGAGCAGTTCTTC.